These 15 T cell receptor beta chains were sequenced from one sample in a study of T cells in Graves' hyperthyroidism and ophthalmopathy. It was RNA transcripts that yielded the amplified TCR beta CDR3 regions. First-round RT-PCR targeting the TCR CDR3 was performed with the HTBI primer set. TCRdb used MiXCR to reprocess the multiplex PCR reads, holding one entry per CDR3 protein. This table has hundreds of thousands of distinct CDR3 sequences, over 15% appearing once. Sequencing was done on a sample of blood. The receptors shown here come from a woman aged 45 to 65 with Graves' hyperthyroidism that later progressed to Graves' ophthalmopathy.

V usage is TRBV14 and J usage is TRBJ2-7, with TRBD2 identical over 7 bases. Germline CDR1 reads SGHDN; CDR2 reads FVKESK. CDR3 size: 15 residues. With 1 base clipped from V and 8 bases from J, the junction kept 11 bases outside the gene matches. In DNA, the CDR3 is TGTGCCAGCAGCCAAGTGGCAGGGAGGGCGGGAAAGCAGTACTTC. Translation gives CASSQVAGRAGKQYF.

This clonotype was observed a few times. This sequence joins TRBV25-1 and TRBJ2-6, with 9 bases aligning to TRBD2. V shed 5 bases, J shed 3 bases, and the junction held 2 bases outside the gene matches. CDR3 length: 15 amino acids. Germline V gene data show CDR1 as MGHDK and CDR2 as SYGVNS. The CDR3 DNA sequence: TGTGCCAGCAGTCGAGCGGGGGGTGGGGCCAACGTCCTGACTTTC. This codes for CASSRAGGGANVLTF.

In its sample, this clonotype was seen a few times. The V gene is TRBV5-4, the J gene TRBJ2-1; D unclear. Germline CDR1 SGHNT, CDR2 YYREEE (reference sequence). The length of the CDR3 is 16 residues. Deletions cut 0 bases from V and 4 bases from J, with 14 bases between. In DNA form, the CDR3 reads TGTGCCAGCAGCTTGGCCGGGCGATCCCATTACAATGAGCAGTTCTTC. Protein sequence: CASSLAGRSHYNEQFF.

The chain employs TRBV20-1 and TRBJ2-5; 8 bases agree with TRBD1. This CDR3 comprises 14 residues. Germline CDR1 is DFQATT and CDR2 is SNEGSKA (reference sequence). The J segment lost 5 bases and the V segment lost 5 bases, leaving 10 bases of the junction unmatched. Here the CDR3 DNA reads TGCAGTGCTGGCGTACGACAGGGGCCGGAGACCCAGTACTTC. It translates to CSAGVRQGPETQYF.

This clonotype turned up a few times. The chain is built from TRBV19 and TRBJ1-1; D is unresolved. Germline CDR1 and CDR2: LNHDA and SQIVND (reference sequence). The V end lost 9 bases, the J end lost 1 base, and 18 bases lay between the germline ends. The CDR3 covers 15 residues. The CDR3 DNA sequence: TGTGCCAGAGCCCGGCCCCTCTTCCCGAACACTGAAGCTTTCTTT. Amino acids: CARARPLFPNTEAFF.

This clonotype showed up many times. The J gene is TRBJ2-7, the V gene TRBV20-1, with D tentatively TRBD1 (6 bases). Deletions cut 3 bases from V and 0 bases from J, with 21 bases between. This CDR3 has 17 amino acids. Per germline, CDR1 DFQATT and CDR2 SNEGSKA (reference sequence). CDR3 DNA: TGCAGTGCTAGCCCCGTCCCGGGACACGCGGACTCCTACGAGCAGTACTTC. This translates into CSASPVPGHADSYEQYF.

Written as DNA, the CDR3 is TGTGCCAGCAGCTTACAGAACAGGGGGGCCAATCAGCCCCAGCATTTT. Its protein product is CASSLQNRGANQPQHF. The chain is built from TRBV7-8 and TRBJ1-5; 8 bases line up with TRBD1. V lost 2 bases and J lost 3; bases outside the gene matches: 6. This CDR3 is built from 16 residues. Germline CDR1 is SGHVS and CDR2 is FQNEAQ.

This clonotype was observed a handful of times. V gene TRBV11-2 combines with J gene TRBJ1-3, with D perhaps matching TRBD1 (5 bases). V lost 5 bases and J lost 9, with 35 bases in between. From germline, CDR1 is SGHAT and CDR2 FQNNGV. This CDR3 contains 20 residues. CDR3 DNA sequence: TGTGCCAGCAGCCCCCCCCGAGCAGGGCCCCTTAAAGCGGGGGGGGGCACCATATATTTT. Translation: CASSPPRAGPLKAGGGTIYF.

This clonotype was counted ten times or more. The rearrangement links TRBV2 to TRBJ2-1, with 9 bases lining up with TRBD1. The CDR3 contains 16 residues. Germline CDR1 SNHLY, CDR2 FYNNEI. V gave up 3 bases and J gave up 4 bases; unmatched junction bases: 7. The CDR3 nucleotides are TGTGCCAGCAGTGACCACCGGGACAGGGTTTACAATGAGCAGTTCTTC. It encodes CASSDHRDRVYNEQFF.

This clonotype was counted ten times or more. The gene calls are TRBV20-1 and TRBJ1-4; D uncertain. Trimming stripped 3 bases from V and 4 bases from J, with 12 bases between. Germline V gives CDR1 DFQATT, CDR2 SNEGSKA (reference sequence). CDR3 size: 14 residues. This CDR3 reads CSARPPGRNEKLFF. In DNA form, the CDR3 reads TGCAGTGCTAGGCCGCCAGGCCGTAATGAAAAACTGTTTTTT.

In its sample, this clonotype was seen a few times. The chain is built from TRBV29-1 and TRBJ2-2, with D maybe TRBD1 (6 bases). CDR1 is SQVTM and CDR2 is ANQGSEA in the germline V gene. The V and J ends lost 0 bases and 0 bases respectively, with 14 bases between them. This CDR3 contains 17 residues. CDR3 protein: CSVEDPTGDANTGELFF. The CDR3 coding sequence is TGCAGCGTTGAAGACCCGACAGGAGACGCGAACACCGGGGAGCTGTTTTTT.

This clonotype was seen many times. V is TRBV30 and J is TRBJ2-3; 8 bases match TRBD2. The junction had 0 bases not matched to a gene; V was cut back by 0 bases and J by 1 base. This CDR3 comprises 14 residues. CDR1 GTSNPN and CDR2 SVGIG come from the germline V gene (reference sequence). CDR3 DNA sequence: TGTGCCTGGAGTGTACTAGCGGGCACAGATACGCAGTATTTT. It translates to CAWSVLAGTDTQYF.

This clonotype was counted at least ten times. The chain uses TRBV2 and TRBJ2-3, with 16 positions matching TRBD2. V shed 4 bases, J shed 8 bases, and the junction held 12 bases outside the gene matches. Germline V gene lookup returns CDR1 SNHLY and CDR2 FYNNEI. This CDR3 has 18 residues. The CDR3 sequence: CASSVSGTSGGATGTQYF. The CDR3 nucleotides read TGTGCCAGCAGTGTTTCCGGGACTAGCGGGGGGGCCACCGGTACGCAGTATTTT.

The chain is built from TRBV18 and TRBJ2-6; either TRBD1 or TRBD2 may fit D (5 bases each). CDR3 length: 18 residues. V was cut by 1 base and J by 2 bases, with 15 bases left in between. The germline gives CDR1 KGHSH, CDR2 LQKENI. Here the CDR3 DNA reads TGTGCCAGCTCACCACGCCGGGACCATTTGCCTGGGGCCAACGTCCTGACTTTC. Its translation is CASSPRRDHLPGANVLTF.

The chain recombines TRBV7-9 with TRBJ1-3; D uncertain. Germline V gives CDR1 SEHNR, CDR2 FQNEAQ (reference sequence). The CDR3 is 10 amino acids. Trimming removed 8 bases at V and 12 bases at J, with 11 bases between. The DNA of the CDR3 is TGTGCCAGCCACCGGGATAACATATATTTT. This sequence encodes CASHRDNIYF.